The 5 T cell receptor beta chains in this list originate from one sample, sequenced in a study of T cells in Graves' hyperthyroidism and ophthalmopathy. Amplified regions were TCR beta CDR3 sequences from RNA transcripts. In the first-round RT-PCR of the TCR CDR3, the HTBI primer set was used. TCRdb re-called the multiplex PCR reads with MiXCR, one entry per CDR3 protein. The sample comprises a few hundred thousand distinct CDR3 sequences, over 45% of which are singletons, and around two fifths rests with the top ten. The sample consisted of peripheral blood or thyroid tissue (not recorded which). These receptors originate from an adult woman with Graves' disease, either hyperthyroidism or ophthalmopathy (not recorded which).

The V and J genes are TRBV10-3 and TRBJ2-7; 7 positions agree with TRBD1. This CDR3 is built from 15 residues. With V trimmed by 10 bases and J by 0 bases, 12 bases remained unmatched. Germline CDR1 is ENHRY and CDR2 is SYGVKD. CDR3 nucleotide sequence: TGTGCCAGCAGCGACCGGGACAGATTCTCCTACGAGCAGTACTTC. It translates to CASSDRDRFSYEQYF.

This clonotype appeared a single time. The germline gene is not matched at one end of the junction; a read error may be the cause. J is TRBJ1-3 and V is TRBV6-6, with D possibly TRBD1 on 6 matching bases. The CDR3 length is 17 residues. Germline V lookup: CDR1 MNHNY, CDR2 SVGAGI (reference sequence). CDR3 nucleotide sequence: TGTGCCAGCAGCAACGGGGTACAGGGAAGGGCTGGAAGCACCATATATTTT. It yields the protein CASSNGVQGRAGSTIYF.

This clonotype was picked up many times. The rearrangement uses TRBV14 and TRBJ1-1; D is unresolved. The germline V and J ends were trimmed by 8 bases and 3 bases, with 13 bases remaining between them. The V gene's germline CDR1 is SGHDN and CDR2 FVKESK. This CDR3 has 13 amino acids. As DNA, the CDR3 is TGTGCCAGCTGTCCTAGTGATCACACTGAAGCTTTCTTT. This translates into CASCPSDHTEAFF. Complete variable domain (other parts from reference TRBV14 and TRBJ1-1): EAGVTQFPSHSVIEKGQTVTLRCDPISGHDNLYWYRRVMGKEIKFLLHFVKESKQDESGMPNNRFLAERTGGTYSTLKVQPAELEDSGVYFCASCPSDHTEAFFGQGTRLTVV.

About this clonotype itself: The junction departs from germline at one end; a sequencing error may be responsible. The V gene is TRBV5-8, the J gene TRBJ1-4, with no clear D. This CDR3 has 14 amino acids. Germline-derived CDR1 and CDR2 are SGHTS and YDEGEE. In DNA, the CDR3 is TGTGCCAGCAGCACCAAGGACGGGAATGAGAAACTGTTTTTT. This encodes CASSTKDGNEKLFF.

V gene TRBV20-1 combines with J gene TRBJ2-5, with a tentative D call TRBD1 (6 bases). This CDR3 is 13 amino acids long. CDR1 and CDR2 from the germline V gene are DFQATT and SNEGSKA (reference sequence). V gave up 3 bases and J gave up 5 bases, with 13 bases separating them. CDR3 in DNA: TGCAGTGCTAGGAGTTGGGGGCAGGAGACCCAGTACTTC. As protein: CSARSWGQETQYF.